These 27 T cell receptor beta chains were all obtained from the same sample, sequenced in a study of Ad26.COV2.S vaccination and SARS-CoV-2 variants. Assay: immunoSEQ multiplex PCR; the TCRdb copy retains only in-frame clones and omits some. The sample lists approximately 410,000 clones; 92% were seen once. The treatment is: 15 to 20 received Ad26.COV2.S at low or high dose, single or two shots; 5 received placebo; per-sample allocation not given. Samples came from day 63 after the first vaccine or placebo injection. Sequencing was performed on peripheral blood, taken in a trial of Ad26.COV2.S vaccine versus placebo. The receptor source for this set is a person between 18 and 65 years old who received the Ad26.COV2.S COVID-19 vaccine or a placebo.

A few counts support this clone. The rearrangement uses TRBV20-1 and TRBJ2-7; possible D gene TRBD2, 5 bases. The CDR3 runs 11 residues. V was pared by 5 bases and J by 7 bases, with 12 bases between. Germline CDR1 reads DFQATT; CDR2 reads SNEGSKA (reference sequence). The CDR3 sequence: CSAETSKEQYF. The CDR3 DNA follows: TGCAGTGCTGAAACTAGTAAGGAGCAGTACTTC.

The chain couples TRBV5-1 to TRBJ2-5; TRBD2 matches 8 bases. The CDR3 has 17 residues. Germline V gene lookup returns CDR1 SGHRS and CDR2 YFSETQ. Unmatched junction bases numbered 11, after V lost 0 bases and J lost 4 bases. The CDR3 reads CASSLGGSGLVGETQYF. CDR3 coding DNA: TGCGCCAGCAGCTTGGGAGGATCGGGACTAGTGGGAGAGACCCAGTACTTC. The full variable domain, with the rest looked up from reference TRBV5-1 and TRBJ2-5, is KAGVTQTPRYLIKTRGQQVTLSCSPISGHRSVSWYQQTPGQGLQFLFEYFSETQRNKGNFPGRFSGRQFSNSRSEMNVSTLELGDSALYLCASSLGGSGLVGETQYFGPGTRLLVL.

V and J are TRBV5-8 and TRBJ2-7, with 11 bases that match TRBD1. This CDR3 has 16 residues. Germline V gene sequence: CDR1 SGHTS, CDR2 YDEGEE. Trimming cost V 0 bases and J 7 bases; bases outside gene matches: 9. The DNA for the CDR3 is TGTGCCAGCAGCTTGGGCACCGGGACAGGGGGATGGGAGCAGTACTTC. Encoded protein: CASSLGTGTGGWEQYF.

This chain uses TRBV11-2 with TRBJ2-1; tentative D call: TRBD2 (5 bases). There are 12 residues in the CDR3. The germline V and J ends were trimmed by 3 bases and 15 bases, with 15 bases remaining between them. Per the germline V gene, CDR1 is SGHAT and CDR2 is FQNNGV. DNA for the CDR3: TGTGCCAGCAGCTTGGGAGCGGTTAATCTGTTCTTC. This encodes CASSLGAVNLFF.

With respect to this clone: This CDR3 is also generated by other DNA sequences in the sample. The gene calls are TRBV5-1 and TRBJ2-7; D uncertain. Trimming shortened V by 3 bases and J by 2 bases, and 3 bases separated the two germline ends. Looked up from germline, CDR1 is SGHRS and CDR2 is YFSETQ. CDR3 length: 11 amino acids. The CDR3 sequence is CASSYAYEQYF. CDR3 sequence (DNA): TGCGCCAGCAGCTATGCCTACGAGCAGTACTTC.

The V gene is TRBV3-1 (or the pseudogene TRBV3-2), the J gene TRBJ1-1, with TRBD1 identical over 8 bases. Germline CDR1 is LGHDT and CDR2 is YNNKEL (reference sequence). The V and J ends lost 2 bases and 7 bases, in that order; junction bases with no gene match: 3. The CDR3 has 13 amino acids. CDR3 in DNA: TGTGCCAGCAGCCAAACAGACAGGGGTGAAGCTTTCTTT. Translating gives CASSQTDRGEAFF.

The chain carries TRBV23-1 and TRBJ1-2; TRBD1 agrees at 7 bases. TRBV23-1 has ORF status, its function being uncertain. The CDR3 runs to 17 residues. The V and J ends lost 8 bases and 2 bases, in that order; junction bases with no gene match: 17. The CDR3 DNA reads TGCGCCAGCTCACAATCCCGGGACAGAGGGGGAAACTATGGCTACACCTTC. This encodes CASSQSRDRGGNYGYTF.

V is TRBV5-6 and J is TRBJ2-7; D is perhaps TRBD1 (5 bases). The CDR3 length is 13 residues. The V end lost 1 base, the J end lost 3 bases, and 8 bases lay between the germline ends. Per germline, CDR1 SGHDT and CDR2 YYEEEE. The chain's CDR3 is CASSLHRYYEQYF. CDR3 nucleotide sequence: TGTGCCAGCAGCTTGCACAGGTACTACGAGCAGTACTTC.

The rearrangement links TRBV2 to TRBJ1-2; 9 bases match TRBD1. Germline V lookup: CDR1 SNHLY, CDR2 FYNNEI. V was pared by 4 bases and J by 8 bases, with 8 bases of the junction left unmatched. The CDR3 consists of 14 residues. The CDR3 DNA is TGTGCCAGCAGTGGAGAGGGACAGGGTGTAGGCTACACCTTC. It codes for CASSGEGQGVGYTF.

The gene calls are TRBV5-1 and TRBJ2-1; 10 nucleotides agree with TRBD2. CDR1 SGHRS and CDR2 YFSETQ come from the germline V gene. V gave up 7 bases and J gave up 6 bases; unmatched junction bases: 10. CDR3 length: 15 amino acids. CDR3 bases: TGCGCCAGCGTCCAAACTAGCGGGGTAAGCAATGAGCAGTTCTTC. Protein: CASVQTSGVSNEQFF. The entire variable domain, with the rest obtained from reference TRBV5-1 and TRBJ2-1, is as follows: KAGVTQTPRYLIKTRGQQVTLSCSPISGHRSVSWYQQTPGQGLQFLFEYFSETQRNKGNFPGRFSGRQFSNSRSEMNVSTLELGDSALYLCASVQTSGVSNEQFFGPGTRLTVL.

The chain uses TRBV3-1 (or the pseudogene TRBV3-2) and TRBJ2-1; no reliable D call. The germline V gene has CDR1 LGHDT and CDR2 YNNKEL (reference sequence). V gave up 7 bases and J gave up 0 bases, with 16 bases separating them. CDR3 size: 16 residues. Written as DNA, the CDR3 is TGTGCCAGCAACCCGGGCCTACCGAGCTCCTACAATGAGCAGTTCTTC. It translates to CASNPGLPSSYNEQFF.

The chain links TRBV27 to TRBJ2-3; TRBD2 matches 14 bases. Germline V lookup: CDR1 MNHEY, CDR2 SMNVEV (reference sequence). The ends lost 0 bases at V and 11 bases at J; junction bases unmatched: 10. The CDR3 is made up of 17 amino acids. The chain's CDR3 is CASSLSIPGLAGVRQYF. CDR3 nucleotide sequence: TGTGCCAGCAGTTTATCGATTCCGGGACTAGCGGGGGTGAGGCAGTATTTT.

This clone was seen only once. In DNA form, the CDR3 reads TGTGCCAGCAGTGCCAACAGGGGAGAGACCCAGTACTTC. This gives the protein CASSANRGETQYF. The V and J genes are TRBV27 and TRBJ2-5; 7 bases are a match to TRBD1. This CDR3 region has 13 residues. The junction had 4 bases not matched to a gene; V was cut back by 5 bases and J by 4 bases. Germline values: CDR1 MNHEY, CDR2 SMNVEV (reference sequence).

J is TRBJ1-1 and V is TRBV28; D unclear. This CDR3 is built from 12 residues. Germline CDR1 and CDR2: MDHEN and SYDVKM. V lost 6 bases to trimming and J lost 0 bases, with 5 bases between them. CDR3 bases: TGTGCCAGCAGGGAGTTGAACACTGAAGCTTTCTTT. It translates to CASRELNTEAFF.

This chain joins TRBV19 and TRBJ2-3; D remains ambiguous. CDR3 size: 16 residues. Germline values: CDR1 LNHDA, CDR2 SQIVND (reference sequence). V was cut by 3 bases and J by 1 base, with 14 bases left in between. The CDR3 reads CASSMGLHYGTDTQYF. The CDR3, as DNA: TGTGCCAGTAGTATGGGCCTTCATTATGGCACAGATACGCAGTATTTT. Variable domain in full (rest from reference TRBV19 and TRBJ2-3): DGGITQSPKYLFRKEGQNVTLSCEQNLNHDAMYWYRQDPGQGLRLIYYSQIVNDFQKGDIAEGYSVSREKKESFPLTVTSAQKNPTAFYLCASSMGLHYGTDTQYFGPGTRLTVL.

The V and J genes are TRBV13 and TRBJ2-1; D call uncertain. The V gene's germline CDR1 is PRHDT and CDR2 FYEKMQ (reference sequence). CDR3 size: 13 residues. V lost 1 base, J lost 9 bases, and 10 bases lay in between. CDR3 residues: CASSLDGRGEQFF. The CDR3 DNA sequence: TGTGCCAGCAGCTTAGACGGAAGAGGTGAGCAGTTCTTC.

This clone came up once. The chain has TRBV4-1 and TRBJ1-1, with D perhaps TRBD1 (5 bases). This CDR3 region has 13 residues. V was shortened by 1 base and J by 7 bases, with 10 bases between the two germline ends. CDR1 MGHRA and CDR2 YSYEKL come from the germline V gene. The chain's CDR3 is CASSQGQGLEAFF. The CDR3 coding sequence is TGCGCCAGCAGCCAAGGTCAGGGTCTTGAAGCTTTCTTT.

The CDR3, as DNA: TGTGCCAGCAGCGGGACAGGGCATAACGAGCAGTACTTC. It codes for CASSGTGHNEQYF. The chain employs TRBV9 and TRBJ2-7, with 8 bases aligning to TRBD1. The CDR3 runs 13 residues. V lost 3 bases to trimming and J lost 5 bases; unmatched junction nucleotides: 4. CDR1 and CDR2 from the germline V gene are SGDLS and YYNGEE.

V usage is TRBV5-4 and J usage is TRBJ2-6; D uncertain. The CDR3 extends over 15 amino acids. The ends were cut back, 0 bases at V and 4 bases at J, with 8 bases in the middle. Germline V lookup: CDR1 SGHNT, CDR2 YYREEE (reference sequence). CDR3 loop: CASSLVVMGANVLTF. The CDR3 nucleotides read TGTGCCAGCAGCTTGGTGGTGATGGGGGCCAACGTCCTGACTTTC.

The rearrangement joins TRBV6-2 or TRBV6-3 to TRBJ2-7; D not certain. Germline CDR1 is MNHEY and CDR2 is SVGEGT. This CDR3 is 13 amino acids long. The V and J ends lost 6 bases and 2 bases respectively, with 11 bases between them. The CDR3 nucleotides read TGTGCCAGCAGCCTTTCGTCGACCTACGAGCAGTACTTC. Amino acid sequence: CASSLSSTYEQYF.

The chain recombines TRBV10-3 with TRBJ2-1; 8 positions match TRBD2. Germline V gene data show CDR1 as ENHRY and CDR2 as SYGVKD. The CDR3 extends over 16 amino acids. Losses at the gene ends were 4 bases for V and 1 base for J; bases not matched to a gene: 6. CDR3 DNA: TGTGCCATCAGTGCCTCGGGGGGGATGTCCTACAATGAGCAGTTCTTC. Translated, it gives CAISASGGMSYNEQFF.

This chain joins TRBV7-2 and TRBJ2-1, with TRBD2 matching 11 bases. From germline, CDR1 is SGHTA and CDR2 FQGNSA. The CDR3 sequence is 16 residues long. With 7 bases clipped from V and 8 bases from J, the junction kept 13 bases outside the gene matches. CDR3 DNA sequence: TGTGCCAGCACCCGAAGGACTAGCGGGTGGGGCGATGAGCAGTTCTTC. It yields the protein CASTRRTSGWGDEQFF.

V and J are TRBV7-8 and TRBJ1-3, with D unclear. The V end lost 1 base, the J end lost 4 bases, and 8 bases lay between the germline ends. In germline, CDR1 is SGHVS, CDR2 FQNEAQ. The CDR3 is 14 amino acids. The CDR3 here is CASSLGGRGNTIYF. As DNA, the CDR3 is TGTGCCAGCAGCTTAGGAGGGAGAGGAAACACCATATATTTT.

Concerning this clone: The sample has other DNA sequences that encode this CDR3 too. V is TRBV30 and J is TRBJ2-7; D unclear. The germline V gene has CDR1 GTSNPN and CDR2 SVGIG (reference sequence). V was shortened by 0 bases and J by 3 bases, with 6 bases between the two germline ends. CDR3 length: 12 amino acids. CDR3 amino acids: CAWSVQGYEQYF. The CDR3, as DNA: TGTGCCTGGAGTGTACAAGGCTACGAGCAGTACTTC.

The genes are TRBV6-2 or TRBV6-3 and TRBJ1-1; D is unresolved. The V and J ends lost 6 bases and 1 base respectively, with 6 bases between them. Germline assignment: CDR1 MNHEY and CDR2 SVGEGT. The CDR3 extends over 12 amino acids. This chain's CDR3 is CASSPANTEAFF. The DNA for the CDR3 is TGTGCCAGCAGCCCAGCGAACACTGAAGCTTTCTTT.

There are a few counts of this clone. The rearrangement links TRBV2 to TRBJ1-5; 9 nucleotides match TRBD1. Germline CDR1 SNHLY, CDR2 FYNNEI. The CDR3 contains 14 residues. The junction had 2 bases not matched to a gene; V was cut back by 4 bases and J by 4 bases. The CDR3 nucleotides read TGTGCCAGCAGTGTTGGGACAGGGAATCAGCCCCAGCATTTT. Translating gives CASSVGTGNQPQHF.

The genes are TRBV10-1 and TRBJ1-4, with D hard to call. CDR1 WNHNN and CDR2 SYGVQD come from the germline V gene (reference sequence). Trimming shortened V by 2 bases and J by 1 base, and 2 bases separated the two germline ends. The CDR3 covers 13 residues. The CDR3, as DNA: TGCGCCAGCAGTGAGGGAACTAATGAAAAACTGTTTTTT. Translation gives CASSEGTNEKLFF.